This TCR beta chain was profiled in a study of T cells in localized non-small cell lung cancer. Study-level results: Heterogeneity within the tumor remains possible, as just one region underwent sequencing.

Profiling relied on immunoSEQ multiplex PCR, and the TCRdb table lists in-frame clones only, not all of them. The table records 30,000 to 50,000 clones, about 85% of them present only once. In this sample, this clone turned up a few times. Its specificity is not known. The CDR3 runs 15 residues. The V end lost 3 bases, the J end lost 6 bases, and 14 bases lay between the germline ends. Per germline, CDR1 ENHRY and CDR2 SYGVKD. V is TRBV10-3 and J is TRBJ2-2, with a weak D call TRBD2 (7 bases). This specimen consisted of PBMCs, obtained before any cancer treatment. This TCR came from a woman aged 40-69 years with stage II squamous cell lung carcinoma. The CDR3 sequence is CAISEGGAVSGELFF. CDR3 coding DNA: TGTGCCATCAGTGAAGGGGGGGCGGTGTCCGGGGAGCTGTTTTTT.